Listed below are T cell receptor beta chains from one sample, sequenced in a study of post-analysis software for immune sequencing data. TCRdb fed the PCR reads into MiXCR, producing one record per CDR3 protein. The sample carries roughly 580,000 distinct CDR3 sequences, roughly 40% recorded once. The sequencing sample was made of blood. The receptors derive from a girl aged 10-17 years with multiple sclerosis. The CDR3 runs from the conserved cysteine through the conserved F or W. The order of the fields is D gene, V gene, clone size, J gene, CDR3 protein, CDR3 DNA. D genes are given only for firm matches. For some rows the clone size is stated as once, few or many, or as a class when expanded; others skip it.

D gene: .; V gene: TRBV3-1; clone size: .; J gene: TRBJ2-7; CDR3 protein: CASSHRVHEQYF; CDR3 DNA: TGTGCCAGCAGCCACAGGGTCCACGAGCAGTACTTC
D gene: .; V gene: TRBV10-3; clone size: few; J gene: TRBJ1-1; CDR3 protein: CAIRSTGTHNTEAFF; CDR3 DNA: TGTGCCATCAGAAGTACCGGGACCCACAACACTGAGGCTTTCTTT
D gene: .; V gene: TRBV10-3; clone size: .; J gene: TRBJ1-2; CDR3 protein: CAISGERDYGYTF; CDR3 DNA: TGTGCCATCAGTGGGGAAAGGGACTATGGCTACACCTTC
D gene: .; V gene: TRBV12-3/TRBV12-4; clone size: few; J gene: TRBJ2-1; CDR3 protein: CASSLDQRDEQFF; CDR3 DNA: TGTGCCAGCAGTTTAGACCAACGGGATGAGCAGTTCTTC
D gene: TRBD1; V gene: TRBV5-1; clone size: few; J gene: TRBJ1-2; CDR3 protein: CASSGAGTADGYTF; CDR3 DNA: TGCGCCAGCAGCGGGGCCGGGACAGCGGATGGCTACACCTTC
D gene: .; V gene: TRBV12-3/TRBV12-4; clone size: few; J gene: TRBJ1-4; CDR3 protein: CASSLKGDDEKLFF; CDR3 DNA: TGTGCCAGCAGTTTGAAGGGGGATGATGAAAAACTGTTTTTT
D gene: .; V gene: TRBV20-1; clone size: once; J gene: TRBJ1-2; CDR3 protein: CSARDPAGNYGYTF; CDR3 DNA: TGCAGTGCTAGAGATCCCGCAGGAAACTATGGCTACACCTTC
D gene: TRBD2; V gene: TRBV5-1; clone size: .; J gene: TRBJ2-7; CDR3 protein: CASSLRTSGGLGGYEQYF; CDR3 DNA: TGCGCCAGCAGCCTCCGGACTAGCGGGGGGCTGGGAGGCTACGAGCAGTACTTC
D gene: TRBD1; V gene: TRBV18; clone size: many; J gene: TRBJ2-5; CDR3 protein: CASSPDRGQETQYF; CDR3 DNA: TGTGCCAGCTCACCCGACAGGGGCCAAGAGACCCAGTACTTC
D gene: TRBD2; V gene: TRBV5-1; clone size: .; J gene: TRBJ2-1; CDR3 protein: CASSLAGASHNEQFF; CDR3 DNA: TGCGCCAGCAGCCTAGCGGGAGCTAGCCACAATGAGCAGTTCTTC
D gene: .; V gene: TRBV6-5; clone size: .; J gene: TRBJ2-7; CDR3 protein: CASSPEAGWDEQYF; CDR3 DNA: TGTGCCAGCAGTCCAGAGGCGGGTTGGGACGAGCAGTACTTC
D gene: .; V gene: TRBV20-1; clone size: .; J gene: TRBJ2-1; CDR3 protein: CSARSPGGSYNEQFF; CDR3 DNA: TGCAGTGCTAGATCCCCAGGAGGATCCTACAATGAGCAGTTCTTC
D gene: .; V gene: TRBV12-3/TRBV12-4; clone size: few; J gene: TRBJ2-4; CDR3 protein: CASSLGTAGKNIQYF; CDR3 DNA: TGTGCCAGCAGTTTAGGGACAGCGGGCAAAAACATTCAGTACTTC